This TCR beta chain emerged from a study of post-analysis software for immune sequencing data. This clonotype was observed a handful of times. Its antigen is unidentified. Notes on the study in general: Elevated frequency relative to controls characterized a handful of TRBV segments in patients, TRBV5-6, TRBV5-1 and TRBV20-1 among them. F measure showed strong co-clustering of same-batch samples.

Prepared TCR beta cDNA libraries contained unique molecular identifiers. MiXCR was run by TCRdb on the PCR reads, yielding one entry per CDR3 protein. Of approximately 690,000 distinct CDR3 sequences in the sample, approximately 59% were seen once. This CDR3 has 16 amino acids. Germline V gene lookup returns CDR1 SGHTA and CDR2 FQGNSA. V was shortened by 5 bases and J by 7 bases, with 21 bases between the two germline ends. The rearrangement links TRBV7-2 to TRBJ2-1; D may match TRBD1 or TRBD2 (5 bases each). Sequencing was carried out using blood. The TCR sequence derives from a girl aged 2 to 9 with multiple sclerosis. CDR3 protein: CASSAILGARLNEQFF. The CDR3 region has the DNA TGTGCCAGCAGCGCTATCCTCGGGGCCCGATTGAATGAGCAGTTCTTC.